The 8 T cell receptor beta chains in this list originate from one sample, sequenced in a study of memory CD4+ T cells and cytomegalovirus serostatus. Profiled with immunoSEQ multiplex PCR; TCRdb holds only in-frame clones, not every one. Among tens of thousands of clones listed, about three quarters were seen once. Single viable CD3+CD4+CD8-CD45RO+ cells were sorted as the memory CD4+ T cells. Sequenced: memory CD4+ T cells from blood. Source of these receptors: an adult in good health and CMV-seronegative.

This clone was counted a few times. The chain employs TRBV18 and TRBJ1-1; TRBD1 might be the D (5 bases). Between the trimmed V and J ends, which lost 7 bases and 1 base, there was a span of 13 bases. The germline V gene has CDR1 KGHSH and CDR2 LQKENI. The CDR3 runs to 14 residues. The CDR3, as DNA: TGTGCCAGCTTAATAGACAGCACGAACACTGAAGCTTTCTTT. Translation: CASLIDSTNTEAFF.

The sample holds one count of this clone. This chain links TRBV5-4 with TRBJ2-5; 10 positions agree with TRBD1. V lost 4 bases to trimming and J lost 5 bases; unmatched junction nucleotides: 2. The CDR3 totals 13 residues. The V gene's germline CDR1 is SGHNT and CDR2 YYREEE (reference sequence). CDR3 loop: CASSRTGGETQYF. In DNA, the CDR3 is TGTGCCAGCAGCCGGACAGGGGGGGAGACCCAGTACTTC.

In nucleotides, the CDR3 is TGTGCCATCAGTGAGTCTCGGGGGGCCACAGATACGCAGTATTTT. Amino acid sequence: CAISESRGATDTQYF. The chain links TRBV10-3 to TRBJ2-3; possible D gene TRBD2, 7 bases. This CDR3 spans 15 amino acids. The germline V gene encodes CDR1 ENHRY and CDR2 SYGVKD. V lost 0 bases to trimming and J lost 2 bases, with 9 bases between them.

This rearrangement joins TRBV29-1 to TRBJ2-6; D is undetermined. The CDR3 has 13 amino acids. In germline, CDR1 is SQVTM, CDR2 ANQGSEA. Between the trimmed V and J ends, which lost 6 bases and 1 base, there was a span of 7 bases. CDR3 sequence: CSVLTSGANVLTF. The CDR3 bases are TGCAGCGTCTTAACATCTGGGGCCAACGTCCTGACTTTC.

V gene TRBV21-1 combines with J gene TRBJ2-2. TRBV21-1 represents a pseudogene. The CDR3 runs to 19 residues. The CDR3 is CASSKALYVSAFLVGELFF. The CDR3 nucleotides are TGTGCCAGCAGCAAAGCGCTTTACGTGTCAGCCTTCTTGGTCGGGGAGCTGTTTTTT.

The chain combines TRBV5-4 with TRBJ2-1; D is unclear. The V gene lost 3 bases and the J gene lost 10 bases, with 17 bases spanning the gap. CDR3 length: 14 residues. Germline loops: CDR1 SGHNT, CDR2 YYREEE (reference sequence). The CDR3 sequence is CASSWAWGSSEQFF. CDR3 DNA: TGTGCCAGCAGCTGGGCCTGGGGTTCCTCGGAGCAGTTCTTC.

The chain is built from TRBV5-6 and TRBJ1-1, with D possibly TRBD1 on 6 matching bases. This CDR3 is 17 amino acids long. Germline V gene data show CDR1 as SGHDT and CDR2 as YYEEEE. V lost 0 bases, J lost 1 base, and 16 bases lay in between. The CDR3 loop reads CASSLATTGQRNTEAFF. In nucleotides, the CDR3 is TGTGCCAGCAGCTTGGCTACGACGGGACAACGGAACACTGAAGCTTTCTTT. The full variable domain, completed using reference TRBV5-6 and TRBJ1-1, is DAGVTQSPTHLIKTRGQQVTLRCSPKSGHDTVSWYQQALGQGPQFIFQYYEEEERQRGNFPDRFSGHQFPNYSSELNVNALLLGDSALYLCASSLATTGQRNTEAFFGQGTRLTVV.

A few counts support this clone. The CDR3 protein is CASSPLQGRNYGYTF. The CDR3, as DNA: TGTGCCAGCAGCCCCCTACAGGGCCGAAACTATGGCTACACCTTC. The chain is built from TRBV5-4 and TRBJ1-2; D may be TRBD1 (6 bases). The germline V gene has CDR1 SGHNT and CDR2 YYREEE (reference sequence). This CDR3 has 15 amino acids. Trimming took 4 bases from V and 2 from J, leaving 15 bases between them.